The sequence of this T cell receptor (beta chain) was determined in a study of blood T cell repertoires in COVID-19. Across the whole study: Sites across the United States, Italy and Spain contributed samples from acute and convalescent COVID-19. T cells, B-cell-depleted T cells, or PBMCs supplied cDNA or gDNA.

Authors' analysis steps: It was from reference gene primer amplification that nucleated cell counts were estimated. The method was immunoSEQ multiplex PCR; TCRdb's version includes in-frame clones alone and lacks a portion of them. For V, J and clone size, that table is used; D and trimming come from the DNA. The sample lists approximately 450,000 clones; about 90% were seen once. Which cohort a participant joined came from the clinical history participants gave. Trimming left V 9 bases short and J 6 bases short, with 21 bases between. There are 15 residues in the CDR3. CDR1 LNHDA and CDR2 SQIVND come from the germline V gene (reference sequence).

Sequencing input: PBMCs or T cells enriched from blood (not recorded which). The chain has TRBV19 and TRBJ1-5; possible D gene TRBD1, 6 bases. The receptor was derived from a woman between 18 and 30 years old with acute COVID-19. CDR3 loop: CASTNTGPFSQPQHF. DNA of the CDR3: TGTGCCAGCACTAATACAGGGCCTTTCAGTCAGCCCCAGCATTTT.